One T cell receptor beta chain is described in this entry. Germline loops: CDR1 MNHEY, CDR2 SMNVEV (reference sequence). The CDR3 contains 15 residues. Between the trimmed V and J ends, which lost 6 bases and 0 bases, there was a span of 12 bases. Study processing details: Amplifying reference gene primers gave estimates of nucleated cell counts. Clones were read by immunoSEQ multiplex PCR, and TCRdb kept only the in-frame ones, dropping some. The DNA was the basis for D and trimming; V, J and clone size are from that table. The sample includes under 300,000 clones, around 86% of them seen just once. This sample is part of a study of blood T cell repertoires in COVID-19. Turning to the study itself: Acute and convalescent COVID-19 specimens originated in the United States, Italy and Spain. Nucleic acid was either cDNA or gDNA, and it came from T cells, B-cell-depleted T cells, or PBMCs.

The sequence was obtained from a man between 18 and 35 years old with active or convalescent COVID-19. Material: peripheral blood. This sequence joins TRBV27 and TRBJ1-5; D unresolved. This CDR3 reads CASSPTDYSNQPQHF. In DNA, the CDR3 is TGTGCCAGCAGCCCGACGGACTATAGCAATCAGCCCCAGCATTTT.